These T cell receptor beta chains were read from a single sample in a study of blood T cell repertoires in COVID-19. Here immunoSEQ multiplex PCR was the method, and the copy in TCRdb shows in-frame clones only, minus some. The sample lists some 250,000 clones; around 81% were seen once. Sequenced input: peripheral blood. These receptors were taken from a man aged 45-65 years with active or convalescent COVID-19. Both conserved end residues are part of each CDR3. The order of the fields is V gene, clone size, D gene, J gene, CDR3 protein, CDR3 DNA. D genes are given only for firm matches. A clone size is listed for some rows: how often the clone was seen (once, few, many), or a class if it is expanded.

>TRBV5-6|NA|NA|TRBJ1-4
CASSSQSRVGEKLFF
TGTGCCAGCAGCTCCCAATCCAGGGTAGGGGAAAAACTGTTTTTT
>TRBV24-1|NA|NA|TRBJ1-3
CATSVEGGSGNTIYF
TGTGCCACCAGTGTAGAAGGGGGCTCTGGAAACACCATATATTTT
>TRBV30|NA|NA|TRBJ2-3
CAWSVVGAAPPGGTDTQYF
TGTGCCTGGAGTGTAGTTGGCGCCGCTCCCCCCGGGGGTACAGATACGCAGTATTTT
>TRBV5-1|NA|TRBD1|TRBJ1-2
CASNREGTGVSYGYTF
TGCGCCAGCAACCGAGAGGGGACAGGGGTCTCCTATGGCTACACCTTC
>TRBV6-5|few|TRBD1|TRBJ1-2
CASIPPPGTGGVYTF
TGTGCCAGCATCCCACCCCCCGGGACAGGGGGGGTATACACCTTC
>TRBV19|NA|NA|TRBJ1-1
CASSITGMNTEAFF
TGTGCCAGTAGTATTACAGGCATGAACACTGAAGCTTTCTTT
>TRBV7-9|NA|NA|TRBJ1-2
CASSLEGRDIDGYTF
TGTGCCAGCAGCTTAGAGGGTCGGGACATCGATGGCTACACCTTC
>TRBV28|once|TRBD1|TRBJ2-7
CASSNSGQGYEQYF
TGTGCCAGCAGCAACTCGGGACAGGGGTACGAGCAGTACTTC
>TRBV9|NA|NA|TRBJ1-2
CASSPPGNNLFYGYTF
TGTGCCAGCAGCCCCCCGGGGAACAATTTGTTCTATGGCTACACCTTC
>TRBV6-6|NA|TRBD2|TRBJ2-1
CASSLAGGREDEQFF
TGTGCCAGCAGTCTAGCGGGGGGGCGTGAGGATGAGCAGTTCTTC
>TRBV6-2/TRBV6-3|once|TRBD1|TRBJ2-5
CASSFSGGQTQYF
TGTGCCAGCAGTTTTTCAGGGGGACAGACCCAGTACTTC
>TRBV5-1|NA|TRBD1|TRBJ1-1
CASSPSTGGRGTEAFF
TGCGCCAGCAGCCCAAGCACAGGGGGCCGTGGAACTGAAGCTTTCTTT
>TRBV7-8|NA|NA|TRBJ1-3
CASSPDGASGNTIYF
TGTGCCAGCAGCCCCGACGGAGCCTCTGGAAACACCATATATTTT
>TRBV19|NA|NA|TRBJ2-4
CASSRGEVNIQYF
TGTGCCAGTAGTCGAGGGGAGGTGAACATTCAGTACTTC
>TRBV4-2|NA|TRBD1|TRBJ1-2
CASSRAGTGGEGYTF
TGTGCCAGCAGCCGGGCCGGGACAGGAGGCGAGGGCTACACCTTC
>TRBV7-2|NA|TRBD2|TRBJ2-1
CASSLATAGGYNEQFF
TGTGCCAGCAGCTTAGCGACCGCGGGGGGGTACAATGAGCAGTTCTTC
>TRBV2|once|NA|TRBJ1-1
CASSPRGENTEAFF
TGTGCCAGCAGTCCACGGGGGGAGAACACTGAAGCTTTCTTT